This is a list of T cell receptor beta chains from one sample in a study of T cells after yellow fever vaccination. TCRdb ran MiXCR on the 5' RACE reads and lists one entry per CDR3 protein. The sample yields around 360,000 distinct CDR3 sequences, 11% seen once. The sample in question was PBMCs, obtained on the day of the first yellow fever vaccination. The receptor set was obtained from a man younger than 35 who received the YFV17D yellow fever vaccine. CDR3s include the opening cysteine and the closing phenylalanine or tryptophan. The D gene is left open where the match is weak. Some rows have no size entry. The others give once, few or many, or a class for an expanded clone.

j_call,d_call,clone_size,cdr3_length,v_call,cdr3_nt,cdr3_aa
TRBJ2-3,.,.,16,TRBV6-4,TGTGCCAGCAGTGAAAGAGGGGGGGGCCACACAGATACGCAGTATTTT,CASSERGGGHTDTQYF
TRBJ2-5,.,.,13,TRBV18,TGTGCCAGCCATCGAGCGGTGGGAGAGACCCAGTACTTC,CASHRAVGETQYF
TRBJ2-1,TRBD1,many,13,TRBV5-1,TGCGCCAGCCGATTAGGACAGGGCAATGAGCAGTTCTTC,CASRLGQGNEQFF
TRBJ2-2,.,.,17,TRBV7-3,TGTGCCAGCAGCCACCACGGAACCAACAGGAACACCGGGGAGCTGTTTTTT,CASSHHGTNRNTGELFF
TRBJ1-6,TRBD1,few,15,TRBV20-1,TGCAGTGCTCAGGACAGGGCAAATTATAATTCACCCCTCCACTTT,CSAQDRANYNSPLHF
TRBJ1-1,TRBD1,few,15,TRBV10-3,TGTGCCATCAGTGAGGCCCAGGGGGCGAGGACTGAAGCTTTCTTT,CAISEAQGARTEAFF
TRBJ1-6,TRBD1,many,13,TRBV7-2,TGTGCCAGCAGCATGGCAGGGGGTGGACCCCTCCACTTT,CASSMAGGGPLHF
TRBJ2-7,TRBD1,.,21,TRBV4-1,TGCGCCAGCAGCCAGTACGGCGGGACAGGGTGGTCGGAGGCGGGGGACTACGAGCAGTACTTC,CASSQYGGTGWSEAGDYEQYF
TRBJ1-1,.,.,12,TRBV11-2,TGTGCCAGCAGCCCGGACAGCACTGAAGCTTTCTTT,CASSPDSTEAFF
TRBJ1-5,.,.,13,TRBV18,TGTGCCAGCTCACCCGGGGCAGATCAGCTCCAGCATTTT,CASSPGADQLQHF
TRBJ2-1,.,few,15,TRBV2,TGTGCCAGCAGACCTATAGTGACAGGCGACAATGAGCAGTTCTTC,CASRPIVTGDNEQFF
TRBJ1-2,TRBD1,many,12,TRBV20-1,TGCAGTGCTTCCTGGACAGGCTATGGCTACACCTTC,CSASWTGYGYTF
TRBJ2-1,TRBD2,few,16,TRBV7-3,TGTGCCAGCAGCTTAACACTAGCGGGGGGACGCAATGAGCAGTTCTTC,CASSLTLAGGRNEQFF
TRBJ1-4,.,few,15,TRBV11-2,TGTGCCAGCAGCTGGAGGGTTACCGGGGATGAAAAACTGTTTTTT,CASSWRVTGDEKLFF
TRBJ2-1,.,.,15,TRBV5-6,TGTGCCAGCAGCTTTTGGGGGGGGGCCTCCAATGAGCAGTTCTTC,CASSFWGGASNEQFF
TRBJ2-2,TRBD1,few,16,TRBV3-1,TGTGCCAGCAGCCAAGTAGGGACAGGGTTAACCGGGGAGCTGTTTTTT,CASSQVGTGLTGELFF
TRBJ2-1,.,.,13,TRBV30,TGTGCCTGGTCCTATTCCTCCTACAATGAGCAGTTCTTC,CAWSYSSYNEQFF
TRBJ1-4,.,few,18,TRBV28,TGTGCCAGCAGAACTAGGGGACACCTCCGGCGAGATGGTGAAAAACTGTTTTTT,CASRTRGHLRRDGEKLFF
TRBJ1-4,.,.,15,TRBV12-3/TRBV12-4,TGTGCCAGCAGTGGTAAAGGGGGGGCTAATGAAAAACTGTTTTTT,CASSGKGGANEKLFF
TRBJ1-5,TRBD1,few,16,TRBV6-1,TGTGCCAGCAGTACCGGGACAGAAAGTAGCAATCAGCCCCAGCATTTT,CASSTGTESSNQPQHF
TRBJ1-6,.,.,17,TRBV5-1,TGCGCCAGCAGCTTGTTGGGGGAGAGCTCCTATAATTCACCCCTCCACTTT,CASSLLGESSYNSPLHF
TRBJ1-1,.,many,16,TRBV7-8,TGTGCCAGCAGCTTAGTGTGGGGACACCAGAACACTGAAGCTTTCTTT,CASSLVWGHQNTEAFF
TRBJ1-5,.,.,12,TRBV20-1,TGCAGTGCTAGAGAGGGGGATCAGCCCCAGCATTTT,CSAREGDQPQHF
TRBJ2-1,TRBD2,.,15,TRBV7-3,TGTGCCAGCAGCTTACAAGCGGGGGGGCGGGATGAGCAGTTCTTC,CASSLQAGGRDEQFF
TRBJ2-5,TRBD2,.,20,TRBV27,TGTGCCAGCAGTTTACGTGGACTAGCGGGGGAGGCCGGGGATTGGGAGACCCAGTACTTC,CASSLRGLAGEAGDWETQYF
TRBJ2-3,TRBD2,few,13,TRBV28,TGTGCCAGCCGGGACTACCTCACAGATACGCAGTATTTT,CASRDYLTDTQYF
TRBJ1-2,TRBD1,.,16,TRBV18,TGTGCCAGCTCACCGCGGACAGGGAGAGGAGACTATGGCTACACCTTC,CASSPRTGRGDYGYTF
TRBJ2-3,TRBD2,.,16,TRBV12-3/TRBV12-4,TGTGCCAGCAGTCCCCTGTCGGGGGGGTTCACAGATACGCAGTATTTT,CASSPLSGGFTDTQYF
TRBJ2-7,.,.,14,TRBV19,TGTGCCAGTAGTATTGAACAGGGAGCCTACGAGCAGTACTTC,CASSIEQGAYEQYF
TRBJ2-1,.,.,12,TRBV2,TGTGCCAGCAGTGCACCAAATCGGGACTCGTTCTTC,CASSAPNRDSFF
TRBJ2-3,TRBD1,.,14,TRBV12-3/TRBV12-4,TGTGCCAGCAGTCCCCGGACAGGGTGGGATACGCAGTATTTT,CASSPRTGWDTQYF
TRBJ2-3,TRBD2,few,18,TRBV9,TGTGCCAGCAGCACCGGGACTAGCGGGGTCCAAAGCACAGATACGCAGTATTTT,CASSTGTSGVQSTDTQYF
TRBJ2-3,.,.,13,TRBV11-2,TGTGCCAGCAGCTTAGGGCTAGCTCATACGCAGTATTTT,CASSLGLAHTQYF
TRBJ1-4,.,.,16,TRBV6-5,TGTGCCAGCAGTTACCGGCGGGGGCGCCTCGCCGAAAAACTGTTTTTT,CASSYRRGRLAEKLFF
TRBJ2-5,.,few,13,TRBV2,TGTGCCAGCATTCTCGACGGGCAAGAGACCCAGTACTTC,CASILDGQETQYF
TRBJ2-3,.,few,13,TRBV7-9,TGTGCCAGCAGCTTCCTAGCAGCGGATACGCAGTATTTT,CASSFLAADTQYF
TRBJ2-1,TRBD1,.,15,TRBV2,TGTGCCAGCAGACCCCGGGACAGGGCACACAATGAGCAGTTCTTC,CASRPRDRAHNEQFF
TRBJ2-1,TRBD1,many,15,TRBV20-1,TGCAGTGCTAGAGGGACAGGGGGCTCCTACAATGAGCAGTTCTTC,CSARGTGGSYNEQFF
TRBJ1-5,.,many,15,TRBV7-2,TGTGCCAGCAGCTTAACCCATGAGAGCAATCAGCCCCAGCATTTT,CASSLTHESNQPQHF
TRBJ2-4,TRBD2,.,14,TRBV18,TGTGCCAGCTCTTCGGGACTAGGGACAAACATTCAGTACTTC,CASSSGLGTNIQYF
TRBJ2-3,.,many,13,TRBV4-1,TGCGCCAGCAGCGGACCGAGCACAGATACGCAGTATTTT,CASSGPSTDTQYF
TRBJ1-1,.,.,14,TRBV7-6,TGTGCCAGCAGCCCGACAGTCATGAACACTGAAGCTTTCTTT,CASSPTVMNTEAFF
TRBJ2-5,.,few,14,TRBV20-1,TGCAGTTTTCAACTTAGGGGGGGGCAAGAGACCCAGTACTTC,CSFQLRGGQETQYF